This T cell receptor (beta chain) was captured in a study of cytomegalovirus exposure and HLA in healthy donors. Study results and limitations: Sequencing had likely introduced a cluster of highly shared sequence variants as an artifact.

Primers included in the PCR were 60 Vbeta and 13 Jbeta primers. TCRdb keeps only in-frame clones here, not all; method: immunoSEQ multiplex PCR. Altogether 150,000 or so clones are present, approximately 82% being singletons, with the ten largest covering 3.3%. As to this clone: No antigen is known for it.

CDR3 length: 11 residues. CDR1 is SNHLY, CDR2 FYNNEI, per germline. The V gene lost 7 bases and the J gene lost 2 bases, with 4 bases spanning the gap. This chain connects TRBV2 to TRBJ2-3; no firm D call. The sequence came from a middle-aged man in good health and CMV-seronegative. Input material: PBMCs. CDR3 DNA sequence: TGTGCCAGCACTACCACAGATACGCAGTATTTT. This gives the protein CASTTTDTQYF.